This entry is about one TCR beta chain. Its target is not known. TCRdb keeps only in-frame clones here, not all; method: immunoSEQ multiplex PCR. The data contain tens of thousands of clones, 70% to 85% of them singletons. This record belongs to a study of neoadjuvant anti-PD-1 for oral cavity cancer. About the research overall: Patients without progression received a fourth nivolumab dose around day 43, then surgical resection on days 50-56. Broader study findings: Only three patients per response group were TCR-analyzed; validation needed.

V lost 1 base and J lost 1, with 4 bases in between. From germline, CDR1 is SGHAT and CDR2 FQNNGV. The CDR3 is made up of 13 amino acids. The rearrangement uses TRBV11-2 and TRBJ1-1; no clear D. The material was PBMCs, obtained before nivolumab (anti-PD-1) treatment. The receptor comes from a person aged 35-79 years with oral cavity squamous cell carcinoma. CDR3 in amino acids: CASSLGQNTEAFF. The CDR3 DNA is TGTGCCAGCAGCTTAGGACAGAACACTGAAGCTTTCTTT.